These T cell receptor beta chains were read from a single sample in a study of cytomegalovirus exposure and HLA in healthy donors. This table comes from immunoSEQ multiplex PCR, and its TCRdb copy is limited to in-frame clones, with some not included. The sample holds under 200,000 clones; around 80% are singletons and the top ten take roughly 1.5%. Input material: PBMCs. The receptor source for this set is a woman between 18 and 29 years old in good health and CMV-seronegative. Both conserved end residues are part of each CDR3. The D gene is left open where the match is weak. Some rows mark clone size as missing; the rest say once, few, many or name a class of expanded clone.

. | TRBJ2-1 | TRBV19 | TRBD2 | TGTGCCAGTAGTATTCGGGCTAGCGGGAGGAGAAATGAGCAGTTCTTC | CASSIRASGRRNEQFF
. | TRBJ1-3 | TRBV5-5 | . | TGTGCCAGCAGCTTGGGGGCCTCTGGAAACACCATATATTTT | CASSLGASGNTIYF
. | TRBJ2-1 | TRBV11-3 | TRBD2 | TGTGCCAGCAGCTCCAGCGGGATAAACACCCATGAGCAGTTCTTC | CASSSSGINTHEQFF
. | TRBJ2-3 | TRBV11-3 | . | TGTGCCAGCAGCTCCTCGGGGGATAGCACAGATACGCAGTATTTT | CASSSSGDSTDTQYF
once | TRBJ2-1 | TRBV9 | TRBD1 | TGTGCCAGCAGCGTAGTTCGACAGGGGGGGAATGAGCAGTTCTTC | CASSVVRQGGNEQFF
. | TRBJ2-1 | TRBV28 | TRBD2 | TGTGCCAGCACACTAGCGGGAGGGCCTAAGGAGCAGTTCTTC | CASTLAGGPKEQFF
. | TRBJ2-2 | TRBV11-3 | TRBD2 | TGTGCCAGCAGCCCCGTTACTAGCGGGAGCAGGGCCGGGGAGCTGTTTTTT | CASSPVTSGSRAGELFF
once | TRBJ2-7 | TRBV5-1 | . | TGCGCCAGCAGCTTGGGAGAAGGGGCGCTAAGTGAGCAGTACTTC | CASSLGEGALSEQYF
. | TRBJ1-2 | TRBV11-2 | . | TGTGCCAGCAGCCATGTCGAGGCGTCTTTATATGGCTACACCTTC | CASSHVEASLYGYTF
. | TRBJ2-3 | TRBV9 | . | TGTGCCAGCAGTCCGGACAGTTTCACAGATACGCAGTATTTT | CASSPDSFTDTQYF
. | TRBJ1-4 | TRBV5-1 | TRBD1 | TGCGCCAGCAGCCCTGACAGGGCTGGTGAAAAACTGTTTTTT | CASSPDRAGEKLFF
few | TRBJ1-4 | TRBV9 | TRBD1 | TGTGCCAGCAGGGGACAGGCGGATGAAAAACTGTTTTTT | CASRGQADEKLFF
. | TRBJ1-1 | TRBV28 | . | TGTGCCAGCAGTAAGTATTCTGGGCCTGAAGCTTTCTTT | CASSKYSGPEAFF
. | TRBJ2-3 | TRBV11-2 | TRBD2 | TGTGCCAGCAGCTTAGAACCGGGACTAGCGGGAAGAGATACGCAGTATTTT | CASSLEPGLAGRDTQYF
. | TRBJ2-5 | TRBV6-5 | . | TGTGCCACCCGTTTGCCGGGGGAGACCCAGTACTTC | CATRLPGETQYF
once | TRBJ1-2 | TRBV7-2 | . | TGTGCCAGCAGCTTAGAGCGGACGTTAGCTAACTATGGCTACACCTTC | CASSLERTLANYGYTF
. | TRBJ1-3 | TRBV9 | TRBD1 | TGTGCCAGCAGCCCCGGGACAGGGACGGGAAACACCATATATTTT | CASSPGTGTGNTIYF
. | TRBJ1-4 | TRBV27 | TRBD1 | TGTGCCAGCAGTCACCACGACAGGGTGGACGAAAAACTGTTTTTT | CASSHHDRVDEKLFF
. | TRBJ2-1 | TRBV19 | TRBD2 | TGTGCCAGTAGTAAGATAGCGGGAGGGAGTAGGGATGAGCAGTTCTTC | CASSKIAGGSRDEQFF
. | TRBJ1-1 | TRBV27 | TRBD1 | TGTGCCAGCAGTGAAACAGGGGGCGCGTACACTGAAGCTTTCTTT | CASSETGGAYTEAFF
. | TRBJ2-5 | TRBV25-1 | TRBD1 | TGTGCCAGCAGTGAACGGACAGGAGTACAAGAGACCCAGTACTTC | CASSERTGVQETQYF
. | TRBJ1-1 | TRBV19 | . | TGTGCCAGTAGTAAACAGCAGAACACTGAAGCTTTCTTT | CASSKQQNTEAFF
. | TRBJ2-7 | TRBV5-1 | TRBD1 | TGCGCCAGCAGCAGCTACCGGGACAGTGCCTACGAGCAGTACTTC | CASSSYRDSAYEQYF